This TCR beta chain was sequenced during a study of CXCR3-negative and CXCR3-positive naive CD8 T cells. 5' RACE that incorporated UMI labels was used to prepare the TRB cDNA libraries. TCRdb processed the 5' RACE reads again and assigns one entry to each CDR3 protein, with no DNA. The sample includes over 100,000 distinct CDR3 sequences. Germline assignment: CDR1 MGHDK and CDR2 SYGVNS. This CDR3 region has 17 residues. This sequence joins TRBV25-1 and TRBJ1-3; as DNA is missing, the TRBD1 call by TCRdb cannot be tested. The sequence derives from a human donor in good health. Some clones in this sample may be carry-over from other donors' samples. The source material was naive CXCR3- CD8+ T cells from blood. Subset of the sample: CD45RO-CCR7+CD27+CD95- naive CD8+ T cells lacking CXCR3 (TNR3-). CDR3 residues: CASSIQGHHLSGNTIYF.